The 17 T cell receptor beta chains listed next were all sequenced from one sample in a study of beta chain features in type 1 diabetes. Expressed TCRB transcripts were sequenced because the entire RNA isolate underwent reverse transcription. Only in-frame clones appear in the TCRdb table, and some are missing; sequencing was by immunoSEQ multiplex PCR. This table holds about 410,000 clones, about 14% found once. Sequencing was performed on naive CD4+ T cells from blood. The receptor source for this set is a man aged 25-40 years in good health.

This clone was seen a handful of times. The junction shows a germline mismatch at one end, possibly a read error. The chain carries TRBV18 and TRBJ2-1, with D uncertain. In germline, CDR1 is KGHSH, CDR2 LQKENI. The CDR3 spans 13 residues. Here the CDR3 DNA reads TGTGCCAGCTCACCGAGTTCCTCCAATGAGCAGTTCTTC. It yields the protein CASSPSSSNEQFF. Full variable domain (missing parts from reference TRBV18 and TRBJ2-1): NAGVMQNPRHLVRRRGQEARLRCSPMKGHSHVYWYRQLPEEGLKFMVYLQKENIIDESGMPKERFSAEFPKEGPSILRIQQVVRGDSAAYFCASSPSSSNEQFFGPGTRLTVL.

V and J are TRBV7-6 and TRBJ2-3; 15 bases match TRBD2. Germline trimming cut 6 bases from V and 6 bases from J; bases unmatched to any gene: 7. CDR1 is SGHVS, CDR2 FNYEAQ, per germline. The CDR3 consists of 16 residues. DNA of the CDR3: TGTGCCAGCAGAAGCAGGACTAGCGGGAGGGAGGATACGCAGTATTTT. Translation: CASRSRTSGREDTQYF. Filled out from reference TRBV7-6 and TRBJ2-3, the complete variable domain reads GAGVSQSPRYKVTKRGQDVALRCDPISGHVSLYWYRQALGQGPEFLTYFNYEAQQDKSGLPNDRFSAERPEGSISTLTIQRTEQRDSAMYRCASRSRTSGREDTQYFGPGTRLTVL.

The chain links TRBV7-2 to TRBJ2-1; 8 nucleotides align to TRBD2. Germline CDR1 is SGHTA and CDR2 is FQGNSA. The trim removed 7 bases at V and 7 bases at J, leaving 12 bases unmatched. CDR3 length: 15 amino acids. The CDR3 DNA reads TGTGCCAGCACCCACGGGGGGGCCGCTAGGAATGAGCAGTTCTTC. It specifies CASTHGGAARNEQFF.

This chain links TRBV2 with TRBJ2-7; D unresolved. Germline V gene sequence: CDR1 SNHLY, CDR2 FYNNEI. Between the trimmed V and J ends, which lost 6 bases and 6 bases, there was a span of 12 bases. The CDR3 contains 12 residues. CDR3 DNA sequence: TGTGCCAGCAGCCTAGTTCAGCTCGAGCAGTACGTC. It translates to CASSLVQLEQYV.

V gene TRBV25-1 combines with J gene TRBJ2-2; the D is unclear. CDR1 and CDR2 (germline): MGHDK, SYGVNS. The CDR3 is 14 residues long. The V end was cut by 2 bases, the J end by 1 base, with 5 bases between. The DNA of the CDR3 is TGTGCCAGCAGTGAACGCAGGAACACCGGGGAGCTGTTTTTT. It yields the protein CASSERRNTGELFF.

This clone was seen a few times. V gene TRBV2 combines with J gene TRBJ1-5, with 9 bases fitting TRBD1. Germline V gene sequence: CDR1 SNHLY, CDR2 FYNNEI. The CDR3 spans 14 residues. V lost 8 bases, J lost 6 bases, and 8 bases stayed unmatched. CDR3 DNA sequence: TGTGCCAGCCGTAGCGCGGACAGGGGTCAGCCCCAGCATTTT. Encoded protein: CASRSADRGQPQHF.

J is TRBJ2-3 and V is TRBV29-1; tentative D call: TRBD2 (6 bases). The CDR3 is made up of 14 amino acids. Germline V gene lookup returns CDR1 SQVTM and CDR2 ANQGSEA. V was clipped by 5 bases and J by 2 bases, with 14 bases between them. CDR3 sequence reads: CSVKVGGFTDTQYF. The DNA for the CDR3 is TGCAGCGTTAAGGTTGGAGGGTTCACAGATACGCAGTATTTT.

This sequence joins TRBV9 and TRBJ1-3; D ambiguous. The CDR3 loop spans 15 amino acids. Deletions cut 0 bases from V and 4 bases from J, with 11 bases between. Germline values: CDR1 SGDLS, CDR2 YYNGEE. CDR3 nucleotide sequence: TGTGCCAGCAGCGTAGAAAAAGGATTCGGAAACACCATATATTTT. Its translation is CASSVEKGFGNTIYF. The full variable domain, with the rest looked up from reference TRBV9 and TRBJ1-3, is DSGVTQTPKHLITATGQRVTLRCSPRSGDLSVYWYQQSLDQGLQFLIQYYNGEERAKGNILERFSAQQFPDLHSELNLSSLELGDSALYFCASSVEKGFGNTIYFGEGSWLTVV.

CDR3 sequence reads: CAWSVRLREGNEQFF. The CDR3 region has the DNA TGTGCCTGGAGTGTGAGGTTGCGGGAGGGCAATGAGCAGTTCTTC. V is TRBV30 and J is TRBJ2-1; 9 bases are shared with TRBD2. This CDR3 comprises 15 residues. Germline-derived CDR1 and CDR2 are GTSNPN and SVGIG (reference sequence). The J segment lost 6 bases and the V segment lost 0 bases, leaving 6 bases of the junction unmatched.

The chain has TRBV6-6 and TRBJ1-2; possible D gene TRBD1, 5 bases. The CDR3 is made up of 16 amino acids. V dropped 6 bases and J dropped 4 bases, with 21 bases sitting between them. In germline, CDR1 is MNHNY, CDR2 SVGAGI (reference sequence). The CDR3 reads CASSPTDASTVYGYTF. The CDR3 DNA reads as TGTGCCAGCAGCCCTACGGACGCATCGACAGTCTATGGCTACACCTTC.

J is TRBJ2-7 and V is TRBV18; D not certain. The V gene lost 0 bases and the J gene lost 2 bases, with 5 bases spanning the gap. The CDR3 spans 13 residues. Germline V gene sequence: CDR1 KGHSH, CDR2 LQKENI. In nucleotides, the CDR3 is TGTGCCAGCTCACCACCGACCCCCTACGAGCAGTACTTC. Its protein is CASSPPTPYEQYF.

There are a few counts of this clone. The V gene is TRBV5-4, the J gene TRBJ2-3; 7 positions match TRBD2. The CDR3 has 17 residues. Germline V gene sequence: CDR1 SGHNT, CDR2 YYREEE (reference sequence). The V segment lost 2 bases and the J segment 1 base; nucleotides outside the gene matches: 10. This CDR3 reads CASSFRPVAGGTDTQYF. The CDR3 nucleotides are TGTGCCAGCAGCTTCCGGCCGGTAGCGGGTGGCACAGATACGCAGTATTTT.

This clone was detected only a few times. The chain has TRBV27 and TRBJ2-1; TRBD2 aligns across 8 bases. This CDR3 comprises 16 residues. V shed 6 bases, J shed 0 bases, and the junction held 7 bases outside the gene matches. Germline loops: CDR1 MNHEY, CDR2 SMNVEV (reference sequence). CDR3 amino acids: CASRLGGGSSYNEQFF. DNA for the CDR3: TGTGCCAGCAGACTTGGCGGGGGGTCCTCCTACAATGAGCAGTTCTTC.

This chain joins TRBV9 and TRBJ2-3; 14 bases align to TRBD2. The CDR3 covers 19 residues. V shed 4 bases and J 4 bases; nucleotides not matched to a gene: 14. Germline values: CDR1 SGDLS, CDR2 YYNGEE. In nucleotides, the CDR3 is TGTGCCAGCAGCCCTCGATTAATGACTAGCGGGGGGGCCGCAGATACGCAGTATTTT. This gives the protein CASSPRLMTSGGAADTQYF.

Only a few counts were recorded for this clone. This chain uses TRBV5-1 with TRBJ2-1; the match to TRBD2 covers 11 bases. Germline V gene sequence: CDR1 SGHRS, CDR2 YFSETQ. The V and J ends lost 4 bases and 5 bases, in that order; junction bases with no gene match: 8. The CDR3 covers 16 residues. The DNA of the CDR3 is TGCGCCAGCAGCCTACAGCTAGCGGGAGGCAACAATGAGCAGTTCTTC. This encodes CASSLQLAGGNNEQFF.

This clone has just a few counts. This chain joins TRBV14 and TRBJ2-1; D is ambiguous. The V end was cut by 4 bases, the J end by 2 bases, with 15 bases between. Germline V lookup: CDR1 SGHDN, CDR2 FVKESK. The CDR3 runs to 16 residues. The DNA of the CDR3 is TGTGCCAGCAGCCTGTACCTGTTACGTCCCTACAATGAGCAGTTCTTC. Translated: CASSLYLLRPYNEQFF.

The table lists this clone with a few counts. The J gene is TRBJ1-1, the V gene TRBV5-6, with D unresolved. Trimming took 0 bases from V and 1 from J, leaving 7 bases between them. The CDR3 is made up of 14 amino acids. Germline values: CDR1 SGHDT, CDR2 YYEEEE. CDR3 nucleotide sequence: TGTGCCAGCAGCTTGGGGAACGGGAACACTGAAGCTTTCTTT. Translation: CASSLGNGNTEAFF.